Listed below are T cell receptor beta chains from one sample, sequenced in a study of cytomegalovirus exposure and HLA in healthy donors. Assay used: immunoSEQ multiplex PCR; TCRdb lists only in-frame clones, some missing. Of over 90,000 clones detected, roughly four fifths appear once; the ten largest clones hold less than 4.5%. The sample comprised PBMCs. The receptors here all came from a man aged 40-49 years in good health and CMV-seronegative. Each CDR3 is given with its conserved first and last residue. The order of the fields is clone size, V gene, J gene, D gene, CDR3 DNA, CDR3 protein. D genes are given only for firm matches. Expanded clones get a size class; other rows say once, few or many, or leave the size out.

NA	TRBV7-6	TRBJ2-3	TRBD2	TGTGCCAGCAGCCCCCGACTAGCGGGGAGTACGCAGTATTTT	CASSPRLAGSTQYF
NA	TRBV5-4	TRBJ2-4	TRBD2	TGTGCCAGCAGCCTCAGCGGGGCGGCCAAAAACATTCAGTACTTC	CASSLSGAAKNIQYF
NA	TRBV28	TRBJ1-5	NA	TGTGCCAGCAGTTCCCAAACAGGGTACAGCAATCAGCCCCAGCATTTT	CASSSQTGYSNQPQHF
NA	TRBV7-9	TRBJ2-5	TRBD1	TGTGCCAGCAGCCGAGACAGGGAGGAGACCCAGTACTTC	CASSRDREETQYF
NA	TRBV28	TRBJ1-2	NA	TGTGCCAGCAGTTTAACGGGAAACTATGGCTACACCTTC	CASSLTGNYGYTF
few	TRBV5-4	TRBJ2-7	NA	TGTGCCAGCAGCTTGAAAGCGACCCCCTCCTACGAGCAGTACTTC	CASSLKATPSYEQYF
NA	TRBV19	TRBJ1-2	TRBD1	TGTGCCAGTAGCCCCCGGGACAGGGTGGAAGGCTACACCTTC	CASSPRDRVEGYTF
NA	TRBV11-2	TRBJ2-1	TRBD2	TGTGCCCGGACTAGCGGGGGGATATACAATGAGCAGTTCTTC	CARTSGGIYNEQFF
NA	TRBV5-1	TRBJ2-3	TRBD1	TGCGCCAGCAGCTTGGCGTTGACAGGGAGCGCAGATACGCAGTATTTT	CASSLALTGSADTQYF
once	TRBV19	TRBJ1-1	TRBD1	TGTGCCAGTAGTGACAGGGGGCGACTGAACACTGAAGCTTTCTTT	CASSDRGRLNTEAFF